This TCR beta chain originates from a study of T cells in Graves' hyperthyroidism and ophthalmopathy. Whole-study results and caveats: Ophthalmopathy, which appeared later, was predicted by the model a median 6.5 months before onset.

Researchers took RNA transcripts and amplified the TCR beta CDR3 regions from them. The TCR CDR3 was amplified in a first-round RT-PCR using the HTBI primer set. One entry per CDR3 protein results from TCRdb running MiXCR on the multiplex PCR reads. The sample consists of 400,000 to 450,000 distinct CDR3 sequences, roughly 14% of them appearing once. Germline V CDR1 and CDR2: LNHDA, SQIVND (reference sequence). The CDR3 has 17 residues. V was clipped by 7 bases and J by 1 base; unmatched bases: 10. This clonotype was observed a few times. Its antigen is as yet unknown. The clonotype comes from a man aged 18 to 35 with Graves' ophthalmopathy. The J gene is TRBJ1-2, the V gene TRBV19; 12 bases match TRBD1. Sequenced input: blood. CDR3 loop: CASNTRDRGLYNYGYTF. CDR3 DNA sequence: TGTGCCAGTAATACCCGGGACAGGGGGCTCTATAACTATGGCTACACCTTC.